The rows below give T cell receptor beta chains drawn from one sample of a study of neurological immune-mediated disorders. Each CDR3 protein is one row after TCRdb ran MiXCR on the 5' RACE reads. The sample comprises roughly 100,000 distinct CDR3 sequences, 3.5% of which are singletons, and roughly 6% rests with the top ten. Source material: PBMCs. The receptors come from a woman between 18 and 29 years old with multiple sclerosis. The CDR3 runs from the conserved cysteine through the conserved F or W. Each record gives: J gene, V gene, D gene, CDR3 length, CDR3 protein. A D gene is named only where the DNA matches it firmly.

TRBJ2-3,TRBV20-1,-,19,CSARDSLSLRLIITDTQYF
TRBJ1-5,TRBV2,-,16,CASSEVGINSNQPQHF
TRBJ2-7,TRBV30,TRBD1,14,CAWTVPGQVFEQYF
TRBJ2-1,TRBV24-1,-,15,CATSDLLPQADEQFF
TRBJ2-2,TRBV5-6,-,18,CASSLNALVGRRTGELFF
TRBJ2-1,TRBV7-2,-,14,CASSLDRAKDEQFF
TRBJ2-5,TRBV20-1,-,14,CSARDPGRRETQYF
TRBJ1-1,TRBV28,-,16,CASSLSVRTVNTEAFF
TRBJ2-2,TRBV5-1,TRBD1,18,CASSSGTGTIINTGELFF
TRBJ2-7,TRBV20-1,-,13,CSARDPNKYEQYF
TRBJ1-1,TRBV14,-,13,CASSQEQNTEAFF
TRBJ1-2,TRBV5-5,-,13,CASSSTAAVGYTF
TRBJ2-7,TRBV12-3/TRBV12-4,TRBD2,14,CASRGLAGPYEQYF